This T cell receptor (beta chain) emerged from a study of blood T cell repertoires in COVID-19. Looking at the study overall: Whether acute or convalescent, the COVID-19 samples came from the United States, Italy and Spain. Sources were T cells, B-cell-depleted T cells, or PBMCs; the material itself was cDNA or gDNA.

The authors' processing: Reference gene primer amplification yielded estimated nucleated cell counts. Profiling relied on immunoSEQ multiplex PCR, and the TCRdb table lists in-frame clones only, not all of them. V and J calls and clone size are copied from that table; D and trimming were computed from the DNA. The table records 60,000 to 85,000 clones, over 70% of them present only once. The TCR originated in a human donor in a cohort sampled during active COVID-19. Sequencing input: peripheral blood.

The CDR3: CASSQRDRVYGYTF. The CDR3 coding sequence is TGTGCCAGCAGCCAAAGGGACAGGGTCTATGGCTACACCTTC. The V call is TRBV3-1 (or the pseudogene TRBV3-2), the J call TRBJ1-2; 9 bases line up with TRBD1. This CDR3 comprises 14 residues. Per germline, CDR1 LGHDT and CDR2 YNNKEL (reference sequence). The junction had 2 bases not matched to a gene; V was cut back by 2 bases and J by 4 bases.